This TCR beta chain stems from a study of cytomegalovirus exposure and HLA in healthy donors. Sequencing was performed with immunoSEQ multiplex PCR; in TCRdb, only in-frame clones are kept and a portion is missing. The repertoire holds about 280,000 clones, with 65% to 90% as singletons. As regards this clone: What it binds is not known.

Overall study results and limits: It was confirmed in vitro that a few of the CMV-associated chains were specific for CMV antigens. A subsequent analysis found that TCR clusters from the first cohort also tended to co-occur in the 130 or so validation repertoires, with approximately 94% of cluster scores above 0.

Trimming removed 4 bases from V and 5 bases from J; junction bases left unmatched: 2. The CDR3 spans 13 residues. CDR1 is KGHSH, CDR2 LQKENI, per germline. The material sequenced was PBMCs. This chain uses TRBV18 with TRBJ2-1, with 7 bases lining up with TRBD1. This receptor was obtained from a woman between 18 and 29 years old in good health and CMV-seronegative. Here the CDR3 reads CASSQGAHNEQFF. The CDR3 DNA follows: TGTGCCAGCTCACAGGGGGCGCACAATGAGCAGTTCTTC.